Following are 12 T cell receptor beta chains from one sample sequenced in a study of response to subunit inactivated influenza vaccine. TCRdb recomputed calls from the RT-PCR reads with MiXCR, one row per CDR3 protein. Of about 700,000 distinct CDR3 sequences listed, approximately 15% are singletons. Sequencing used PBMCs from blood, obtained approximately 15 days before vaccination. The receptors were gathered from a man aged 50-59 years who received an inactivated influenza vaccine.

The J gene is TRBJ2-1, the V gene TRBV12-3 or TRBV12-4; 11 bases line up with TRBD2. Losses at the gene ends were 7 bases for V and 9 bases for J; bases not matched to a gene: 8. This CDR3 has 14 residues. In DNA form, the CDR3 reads TGTGCCAGCACCCTGGTAGCGGGAGGGGGTGAGCAGTTCTTC. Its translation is CASTLVAGGGEQFF.

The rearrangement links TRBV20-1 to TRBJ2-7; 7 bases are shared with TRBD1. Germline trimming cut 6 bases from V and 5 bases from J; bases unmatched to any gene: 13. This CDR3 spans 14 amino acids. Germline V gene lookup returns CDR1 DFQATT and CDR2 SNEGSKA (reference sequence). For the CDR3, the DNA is TGCAGTGCGACCCTAACCGGGACAGCCGACGAGCAGTACTTC. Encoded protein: CSATLTGTADEQYF.

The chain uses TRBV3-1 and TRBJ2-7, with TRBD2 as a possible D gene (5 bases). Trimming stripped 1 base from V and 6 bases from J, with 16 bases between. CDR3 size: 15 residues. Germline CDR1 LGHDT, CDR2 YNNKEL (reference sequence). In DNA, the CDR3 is TGTGCCAGCAGCCAAGTTACCGAGGGTTTTGGCGAGCAGTACTTC. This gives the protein CASSQVTEGFGEQYF.

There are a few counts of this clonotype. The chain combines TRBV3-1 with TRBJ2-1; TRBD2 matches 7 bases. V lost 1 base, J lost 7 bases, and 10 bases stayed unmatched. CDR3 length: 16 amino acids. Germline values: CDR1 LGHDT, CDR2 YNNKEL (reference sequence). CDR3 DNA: TGTGCCAGCAGCCAAGCCGTTTTAAGCGGGGATAATGAGCAGTTCTTC. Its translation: CASSQAVLSGDNEQFF.

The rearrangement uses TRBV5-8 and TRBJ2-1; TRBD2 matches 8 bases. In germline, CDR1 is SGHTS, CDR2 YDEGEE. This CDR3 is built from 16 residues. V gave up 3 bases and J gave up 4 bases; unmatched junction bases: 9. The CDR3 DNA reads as TGTGCCAGCAGCTCGCGTTTTGCGGGGGGTTACAATGAGCAGTTCTTC. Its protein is CASSSRFAGGYNEQFF.

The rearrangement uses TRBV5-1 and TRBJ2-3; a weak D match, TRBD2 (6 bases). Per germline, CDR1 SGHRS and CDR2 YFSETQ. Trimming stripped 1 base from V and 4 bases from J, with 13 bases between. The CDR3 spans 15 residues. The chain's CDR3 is CASSLTSWGPDTQYF. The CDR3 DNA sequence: TGCGCCAGCAGCTTGACTAGCTGGGGCCCAGATACGCAGTATTTT.

This chain's CDR3 is CATSGTSGRRLSADTQYF. The CDR3 DNA follows: TGTGCCACCAGCGGTACTAGCGGGAGAAGGTTATCAGCAGATACGCAGTATTTT. This chain joins TRBV24-1 and TRBJ2-3, with TRBD2 identical over 11 bases. This CDR3 region has 18 residues. Germline V gene data show CDR1 as KGHDR and CDR2 as SFDVKD. Germline trimming cut 7 bases from V and 4 bases from J; bases unmatched to any gene: 15.

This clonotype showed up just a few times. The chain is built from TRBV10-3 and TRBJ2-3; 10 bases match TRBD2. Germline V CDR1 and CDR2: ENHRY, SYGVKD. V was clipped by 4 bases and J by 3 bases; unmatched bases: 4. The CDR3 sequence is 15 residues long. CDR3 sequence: CAISASGSPTDTQYF. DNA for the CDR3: TGTGCCATCAGTGCTAGCGGGAGTCCGACAGATACGCAGTATTTT.

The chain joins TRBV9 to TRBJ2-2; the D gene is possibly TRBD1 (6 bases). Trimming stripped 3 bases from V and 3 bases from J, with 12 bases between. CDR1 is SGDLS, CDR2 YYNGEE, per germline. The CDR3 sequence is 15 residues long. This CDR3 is CASSGGQHYTGELFF. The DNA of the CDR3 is TGTGCCAGCAGCGGGGGACAACACTACACCGGGGAGCTGTTTTTT.

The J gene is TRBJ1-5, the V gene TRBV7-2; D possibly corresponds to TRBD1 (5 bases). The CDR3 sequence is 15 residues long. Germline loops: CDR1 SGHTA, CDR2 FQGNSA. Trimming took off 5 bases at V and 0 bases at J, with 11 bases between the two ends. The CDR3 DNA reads TGTGCCAGCAGCGCTTCAGGGAGTAGCAATCAGCCCCAGCATTTT. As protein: CASSASGSSNQPQHF.

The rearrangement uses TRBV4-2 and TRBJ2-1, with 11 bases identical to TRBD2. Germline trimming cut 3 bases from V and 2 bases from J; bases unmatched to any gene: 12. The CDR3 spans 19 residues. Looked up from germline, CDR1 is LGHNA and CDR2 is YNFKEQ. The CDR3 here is CASSHRTGTSGYTYNEQFF. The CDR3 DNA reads TGTGCCAGCAGCCACCGGACCGGGACTAGCGGTTATACCTACAATGAGCAGTTCTTC.

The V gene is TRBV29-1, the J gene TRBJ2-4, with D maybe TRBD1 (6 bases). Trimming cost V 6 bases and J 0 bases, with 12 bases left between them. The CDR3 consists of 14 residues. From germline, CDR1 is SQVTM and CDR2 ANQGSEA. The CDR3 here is CSVGTKLAKNIQYF. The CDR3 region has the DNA TGCAGCGTCGGGACAAAGCTAGCCAAAAACATTCAGTACTTC.